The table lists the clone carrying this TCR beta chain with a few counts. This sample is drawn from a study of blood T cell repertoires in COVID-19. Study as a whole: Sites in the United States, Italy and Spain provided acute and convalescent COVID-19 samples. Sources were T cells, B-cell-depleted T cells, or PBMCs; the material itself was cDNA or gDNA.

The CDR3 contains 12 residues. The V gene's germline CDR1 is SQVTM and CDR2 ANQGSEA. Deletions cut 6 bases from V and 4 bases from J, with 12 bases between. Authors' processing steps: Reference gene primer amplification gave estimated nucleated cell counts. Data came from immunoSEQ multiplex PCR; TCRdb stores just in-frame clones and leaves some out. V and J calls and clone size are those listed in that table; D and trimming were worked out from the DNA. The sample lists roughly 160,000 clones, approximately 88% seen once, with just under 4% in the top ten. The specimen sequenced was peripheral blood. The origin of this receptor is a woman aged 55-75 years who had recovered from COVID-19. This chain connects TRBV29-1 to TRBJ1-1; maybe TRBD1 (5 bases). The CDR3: CSVQGGSTEAFF. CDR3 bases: TGCAGCGTGCAGGGAGGGTCCACTGAAGCTTTCTTT.